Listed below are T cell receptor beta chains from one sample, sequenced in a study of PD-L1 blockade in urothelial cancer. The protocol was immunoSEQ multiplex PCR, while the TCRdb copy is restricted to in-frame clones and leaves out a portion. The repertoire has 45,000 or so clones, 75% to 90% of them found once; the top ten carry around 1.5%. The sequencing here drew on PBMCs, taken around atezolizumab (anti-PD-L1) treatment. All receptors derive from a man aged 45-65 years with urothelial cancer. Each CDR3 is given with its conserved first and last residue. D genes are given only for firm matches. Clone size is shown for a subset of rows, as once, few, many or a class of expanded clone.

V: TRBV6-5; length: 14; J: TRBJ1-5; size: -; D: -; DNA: TGTGCCAGCAGTTACTCCTCGGGTACTCAGCCCCAGCATTTT; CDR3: CASSYSSGTQPQHF
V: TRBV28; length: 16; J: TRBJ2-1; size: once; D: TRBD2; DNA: TGTGCCAGTTACGGACTAGCGGGGGACGCCTACAATGAGCAGTTCTTC; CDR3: CASYGLAGDAYNEQFF
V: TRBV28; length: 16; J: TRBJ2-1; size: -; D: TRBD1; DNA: TGTGCCAGCAGTCCCGGGACAGGTCCAGCGTACAATGAGCAGTTCTTC; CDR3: CASSPGTGPAYNEQFF
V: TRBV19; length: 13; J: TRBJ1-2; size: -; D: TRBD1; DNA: TGTGCCAGTACCATCGGGACAGGGAATGGCTACACCTTC; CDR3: CASTIGTGNGYTF
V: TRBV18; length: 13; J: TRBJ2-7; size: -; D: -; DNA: TGTGCCAGCTCACCACCGACAGGATACGAGCAGTACTTC; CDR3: CASSPPTGYEQYF
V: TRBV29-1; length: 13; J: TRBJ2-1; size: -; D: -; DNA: TGCAGCGTTGAAGAAGGGGTCGTGGATGAGCAGTTCTTC; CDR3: CSVEEGVVDEQFF
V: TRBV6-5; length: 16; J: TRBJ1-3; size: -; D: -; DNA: TGTGCCAGCAGTTACTCTCGGTCTCACCCTGGAAACACCATATATTTT; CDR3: CASSYSRSHPGNTIYF
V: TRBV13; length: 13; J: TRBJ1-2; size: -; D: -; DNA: TGTGCCAGCAGCTTAGTGTCAGGGTTAGGCTACACCTTC; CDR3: CASSLVSGLGYTF
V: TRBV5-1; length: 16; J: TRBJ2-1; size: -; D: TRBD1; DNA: TGCGCCAGCAGCTTGGGATACCGGGACAGGGGTAGTGAGCAGTTCTTC; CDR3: CASSLGYRDRGSEQFF
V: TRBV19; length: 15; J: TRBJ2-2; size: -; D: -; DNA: TGTGCCAGTAGTAGGGGGCAGGGGATATCCGGGGAGCTGTTTTTT; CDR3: CASSRGQGISGELFF
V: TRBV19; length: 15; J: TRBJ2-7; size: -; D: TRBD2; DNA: TGTGCCAGTAGTGTCGCGGGAGGTCGATTCGACGAGCAGTACTTC; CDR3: CASSVAGGRFDEQYF
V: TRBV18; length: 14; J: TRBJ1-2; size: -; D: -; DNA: TGTGCCAGCTCACCGAGTGACGGCGGCTATGGCTACACCTTC; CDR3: CASSPSDGGYGYTF
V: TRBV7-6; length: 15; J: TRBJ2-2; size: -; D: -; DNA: TGTGCCAGCAGCTTAGGTCTGCCAGGCACCGGGGAGCTGTTTTTT; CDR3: CASSLGLPGTGELFF
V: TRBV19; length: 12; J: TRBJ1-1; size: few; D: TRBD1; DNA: TGTGCCACGGTGGACAGGGCGACTAGGGCTTTCTTT; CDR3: CATVDRATRAFF
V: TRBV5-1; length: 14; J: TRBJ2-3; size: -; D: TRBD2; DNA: TGCGCCAGCAGCGGGAGGGGAGGATTAGATACGCAGTATTTT; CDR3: CASSGRGGLDTQYF
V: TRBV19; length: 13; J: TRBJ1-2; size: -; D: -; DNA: TGTGCCAGTAGTATTCAGGGATCCCATGGCTACACCTTC; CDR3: CASSIQGSHGYTF
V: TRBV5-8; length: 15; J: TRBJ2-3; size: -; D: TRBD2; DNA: TGTGCCAGCACCCGGGTTAGCGGGAGCACAGATACGCAGTATTTT; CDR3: CASTRVSGSTDTQYF
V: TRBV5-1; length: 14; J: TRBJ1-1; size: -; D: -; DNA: TGCGCCAGCAGCCTTCAGGGTAGTACCACTGAAGCTTTCTTT; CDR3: CASSLQGSTTEAFF
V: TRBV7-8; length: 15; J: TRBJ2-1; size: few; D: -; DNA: TGTGCCAGCAGCTTAGTGTCGACTACCTACAATGAGCAGTTCTTC; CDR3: CASSLVSTTYNEQFF
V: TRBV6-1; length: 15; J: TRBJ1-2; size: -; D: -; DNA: TGTGCCAGCAGTGAATACGGGGGAGGAGGTTATGGCTACACCTTC; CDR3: CASSEYGGGGYGYTF
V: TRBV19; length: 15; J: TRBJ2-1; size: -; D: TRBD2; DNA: TGTGCCAGTATGGGGGCCGGGACTCGGGGGGGAGAGCAGTTCTTC; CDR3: CASMGAGTRGGEQFF
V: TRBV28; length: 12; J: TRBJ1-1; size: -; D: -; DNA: TGTGCCAGCACCTCAGGGTTTACTGAAGCTTTCTTT; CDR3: CASTSGFTEAFF
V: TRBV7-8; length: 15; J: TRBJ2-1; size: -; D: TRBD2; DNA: TGTGCCAGCAGCCCAGGACTAGCGGCTGATAATGAGCAGTTCTTC; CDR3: CASSPGLAADNEQFF
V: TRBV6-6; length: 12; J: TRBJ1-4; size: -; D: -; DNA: TGTGCCAGCCTGGGGGCAAACGAAAAACTGTTTTTT; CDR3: CASLGANEKLFF
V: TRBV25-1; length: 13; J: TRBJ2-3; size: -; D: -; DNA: TGTGCCAGCAAGAGCTGGAGCACAGATACGCAGTATTTT; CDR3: CASKSWSTDTQYF
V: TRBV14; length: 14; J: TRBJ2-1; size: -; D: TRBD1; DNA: TGTGCCAGCAGTCCCGGGACAGGACCCCTCGTTCAGTTCTTC; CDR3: CASSPGTGPLVQFF
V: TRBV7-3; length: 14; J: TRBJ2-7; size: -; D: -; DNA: TGTGCCAGCAGCCCCTCGAGCGATACCTACGAGCAGTACTTC; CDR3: CASSPSSDTYEQYF